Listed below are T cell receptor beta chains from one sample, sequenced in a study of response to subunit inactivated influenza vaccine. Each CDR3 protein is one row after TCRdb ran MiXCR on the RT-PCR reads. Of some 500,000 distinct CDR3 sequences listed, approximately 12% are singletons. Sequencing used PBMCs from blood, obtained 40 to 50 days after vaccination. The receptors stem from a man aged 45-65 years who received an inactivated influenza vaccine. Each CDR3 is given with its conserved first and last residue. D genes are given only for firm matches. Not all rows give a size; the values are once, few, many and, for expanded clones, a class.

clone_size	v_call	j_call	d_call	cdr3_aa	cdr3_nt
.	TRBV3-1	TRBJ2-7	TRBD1	CASSDLGTGGRGTYEQYF	TGTGCCAGCAGCGACCTAGGGACAGGGGGAAGAGGAACCTACGAGCAGTACTTC
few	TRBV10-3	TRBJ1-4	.	CAISESGHLNEKLFF	TGTGCCATCAGTGAGTCGGGACATCTTAATGAAAAACTGTTTTTT
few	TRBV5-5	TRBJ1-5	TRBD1	CASSWGQSNSNQPQHF	TGTGCCAGCAGCTGGGGACAGAGTAATAGCAATCAGCCCCAGCATTTT
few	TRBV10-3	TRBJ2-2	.	CAISERQGSPGELFF	TGTGCCATCAGCGAGAGGCAGGGGAGCCCCGGGGAGCTGTTTTTT
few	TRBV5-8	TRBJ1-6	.	CASSSPGRSPLHF	TGTGCCAGCAGCTCCCCAGGGAGATCACCCCTCCACTTT
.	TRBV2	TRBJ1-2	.	CASEGGLSLRGYTF	TGTGCCAGCGAGGGGGGGCTCTCTCTGCGAGGCTACACCTTC
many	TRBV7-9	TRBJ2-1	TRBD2	CASSLAWGTSGRNEQFF	TGTGCCAGCAGCTTAGCGTGGGGGACTAGCGGTCGGAATGAGCAGTTCTTC
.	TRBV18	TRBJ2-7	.	CASSPPLANGGYEQYF	TGTGCCAGCTCACCACCACTGGCAAACGGGGGTTACGAGCAGTACTTC
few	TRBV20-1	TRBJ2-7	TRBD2	CSARGRTSGGPSSYEQYF	TGCAGTGCTAGAGGCCGCACTAGCGGGGGCCCAAGCTCCTACGAGCAGTACTTC
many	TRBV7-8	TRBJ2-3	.	CASSLAGTSTDTQYF	TGTGCCAGCAGCTTAGCTGGGACTAGCACAGATACGCAGTATTTT
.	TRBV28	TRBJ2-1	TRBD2	CASTPGGSRTYNEQFF	TGTGCCAGCACCCCGGGCGGGAGCCGGACCTACAATGAGCAGTTCTTC
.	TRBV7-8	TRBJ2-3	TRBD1	CASSSNRGYTDTQYF	TGTGCCAGCAGCTCGAACAGGGGGTATACAGATACGCAGTATTTT
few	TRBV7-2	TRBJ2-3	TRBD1	CASSLAFQGARDTQYF	TGTGCCAGCAGCTTAGCCTTCCAGGGGGCTAGGGATACGCAGTATTTT
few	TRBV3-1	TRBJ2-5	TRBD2	CASSPSSVAGVGETQYF	TGTGCCAGCAGCCCCTCCTCGGTAGCGGGAGTCGGGGAGACCCAGTACTTC
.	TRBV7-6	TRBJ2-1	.	CASSPHGGFSYNEQFF	TGTGCCAGCAGTCCCCACGGGGGTTTTTCCTACAATGAGCAGTTCTTC
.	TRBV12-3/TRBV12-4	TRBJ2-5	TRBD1	CASSWGQGPQETQYF	TGTGCCAGCAGTTGGGGACAGGGGCCCCAAGAGACCCAGTACTTC
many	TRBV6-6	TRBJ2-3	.	CASSYSTPNTQYF	TGTGCCAGCAGTTACTCGACTCCAAATACGCAGTATTTT
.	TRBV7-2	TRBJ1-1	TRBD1	CASSRTGLTEAFF	TGTGCCAGCAGCCGGACAGGGCTTACTGAAGCTTTCTTT
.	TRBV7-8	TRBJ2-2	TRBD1	CASSLVGGQGLYTGELFF	TGTGCCAGCAGCTTAGTCGGGGGACAGGGTTTGTACACCGGGGAGCTGTTTTTT
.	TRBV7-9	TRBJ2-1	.	CASSSPRNEQFF	TGTGCCAGCAGCTCCCCCAGAAATGAGCAGTTCTTC
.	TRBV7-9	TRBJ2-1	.	CASSLTTGHDEQFF	TGTGCCAGCAGCTTAACTACAGGGCACGATGAGCAGTTCTTC
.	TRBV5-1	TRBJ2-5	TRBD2	CASSVTGTSGKETQYF	TGCGCCAGCAGCGTCACCGGGACTAGCGGGAAAGAGACCCAGTACTTC
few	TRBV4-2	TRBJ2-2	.	CASSQAGVGYTGELFF	TGTGCCAGCAGCCAAGCAGGGGTAGGGTACACCGGGGAGCTGTTTTTT
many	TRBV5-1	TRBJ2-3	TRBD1	CASSLQGSPDTQYF	TGCGCCAGCAGCTTACAGGGGAGCCCAGATACGCAGTATTTT
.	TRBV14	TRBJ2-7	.	CASSQSGVYEQYF	TGTGCCAGCAGCCAATCGGGGGTGTACGAGCAGTACTTC
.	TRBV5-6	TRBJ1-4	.	CASSFAGTVATNEKLFF	TGTGCCAGCAGCTTCGCGGGGACGGTTGCAACTAATGAAAAACTGTTTTTT
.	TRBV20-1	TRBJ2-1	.	CSARDRLSNEQFF	TGCAGTGCTAGAGACAGACTCTCCAATGAGCAGTTCTTC
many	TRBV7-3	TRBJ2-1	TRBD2	CASSLTAAGGFNEQFF	TGTGCCAGCAGCTTAACGGCAGCGGGAGGGTTTAATGAGCAGTTCTTC
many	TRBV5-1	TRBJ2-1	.	CASSLMPEGMNEQFF	TGCGCCAGCAGCTTAATGCCCGAGGGTATGAATGAGCAGTTCTTC
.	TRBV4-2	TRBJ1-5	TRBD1	CASSQEGQAEQPQHF	TGTGCCAGCAGCCAAGAGGGACAGGCGGAGCAGCCCCAGCATTTT
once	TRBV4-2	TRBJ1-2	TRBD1	CASSESNRGTVGGYTF	TGTGCCAGCAGCGAAAGCAACAGGGGTACAGTGGGTGGCTACACCTTC
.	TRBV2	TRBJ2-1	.	CASSQPTGLNEQFF	TGTGCCAGCAGTCAGCCTACAGGGTTGAATGAGCAGTTCTTC
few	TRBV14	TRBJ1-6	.	CASNSQKNSPLHF	TGTGCCAGCAATTCGCAGAAAAATTCACCCCTCCACTTT
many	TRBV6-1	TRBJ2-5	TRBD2	CASSPLRLAVQETQYF	TGTGCCAGCAGCCCTTTACGACTAGCGGTTCAAGAGACCCAGTACTTC
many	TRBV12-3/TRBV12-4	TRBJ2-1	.	CASSLGRFDEQFF	TGTGCCAGCAGTTTAGGGCGGTTCGATGAGCAGTTCTTC
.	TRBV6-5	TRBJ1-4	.	CASSYARGNEKLFF	TGTGCCAGCAGTTACGCCAGGGGCAATGAAAAACTGTTTTTT
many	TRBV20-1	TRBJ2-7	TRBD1	CSASKLQGARDEQYF	TGCAGTGCTTCTAAATTACAGGGGGCGCGGGACGAGCAGTACTTC
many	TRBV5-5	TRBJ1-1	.	CASSLANRAFF	TGTGCCAGCAGCTTGGCGAACAGGGCTTTCTTT
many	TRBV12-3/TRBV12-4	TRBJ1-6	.	CASQSNLYNSPLHF	TGTGCCAGCCAGAGTAATCTCTATAATTCACCCCTCCACTTT
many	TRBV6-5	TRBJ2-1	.	CASSYRQESSYNEQFF	TGTGCCAGCAGTTACCGGCAGGAGAGCTCCTACAATGAGCAGTTCTTC
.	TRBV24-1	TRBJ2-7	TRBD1	CATSASGGEQYF	TGTGCCACCAGTGCCTCAGGGGGCGAGCAGTACTTC
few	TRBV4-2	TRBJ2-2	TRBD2	CASSHAGGQYTGELFF	TGTGCCAGCAGCCATGCGGGGGGGCAGTACACCGGGGAGCTGTTTTTT
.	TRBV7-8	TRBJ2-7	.	CASSLAMSSYEQYF	TGTGCCAGCAGCTTAGCAATGAGCTCCTACGAGCAGTACTTC
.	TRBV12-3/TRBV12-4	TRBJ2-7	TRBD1	CASRLGQGLFGEQYF	TGTGCCAGCAGGTTGGGACAGGGGCTATTCGGCGAGCAGTACTTC
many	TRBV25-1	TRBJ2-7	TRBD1	CATGTAEQYF	TGTGCCACCGGGACAGCCGAGCAGTACTTC